This TCR beta chain stems from a study of blood T cell repertoires in COVID-19. The CDR3 is 22 residues long. V shed 0 bases, J shed 7 bases, and the junction held 22 bases outside the gene matches. Germline V gene lookup returns CDR1 MGHRA and CDR2 YSYEKL. Assignment of participants to cohorts was predicated upon participant-reported clinical history. Each recovered donor of Cohort 3 presented with two negative PCRs, clearance, or symptom resolution. TCRdb keeps only in-frame clones here, not all; method: immunoSEQ multiplex PCR. The sample lists some 400,000 clones; more than 80% were seen once. The chain carries TRBV4-1 and TRBJ2-1; 12 positions agree with TRBD1. This TCR derives from a man between 25 and 39 years old who had recovered from COVID-19. Source material: PBMCs or T cells enriched from blood (not recorded which). The CDR3 here is CASSQDLHGDRGPGPRRNEQFF. In nucleotides, the CDR3 is TGCGCCAGCAGCCAAGACCTCCATGGGGACAGGGGGCCAGGGCCTAGGAGGAATGAGCAGTTCTTC.